The rows below give T cell receptor beta chains drawn from one sample of a study of T cells after yellow fever vaccination. TCRdb processed the 5' RACE reads anew with MiXCR; each CDR3 protein has one entry. The data contain hundreds of thousands of distinct CDR3 sequences, roughly 19% of them singletons. The sequenced sample was PBMCs, obtained 15 days after the yellow fever booster vaccination. These receptors all come from a young man who received the YFV17D yellow fever vaccine. CDR3s include the opening cysteine and the closing phenylalanine or tryptophan. Fields, in order: D gene, CDR3 length, clone size, J gene, V gene, CDR3 DNA, CDR3 protein. A D gene is named only where the DNA matches it firmly. Clone size is stated in some rows and not others, as once, few, many or a class when expanded.

D gene: TRBD2; CDR3 length: 15; clone size: few; J gene: TRBJ2-5; V gene: TRBV6-1; CDR3 DNA: TGTGCCAGCAGAATAGCGGGAAAAAGCCAAGAGACCCAGTACTTC; CDR3 protein: CASRIAGKSQETQYF
D gene: TRBD1; CDR3 length: 16; clone size: few; J gene: TRBJ2-2; V gene: TRBV4-3; CDR3 DNA: TGCGCCAGCAGCCCGACAGGGGAGTCGAACACCGGGGAGCTGTTTTTT; CDR3 protein: CASSPTGESNTGELFF
D gene: .; CDR3 length: 16; clone size: many; J gene: TRBJ2-1; V gene: TRBV7-9; CDR3 DNA: TGTGCCAGCAGCTTACCCGGGCAACTCGGCGCTCCTGAGCAGTTCTTC; CDR3 protein: CASSLPGQLGAPEQFF
D gene: .; CDR3 length: 16; clone size: few; J gene: TRBJ2-3; V gene: TRBV14; CDR3 DNA: TGTGCCAGCAGCCAAGAAACTAATATCCCCACAGATACGCAGTATTTT; CDR3 protein: CASSQETNIPTDTQYF
D gene: .; CDR3 length: 11; clone size: few; J gene: TRBJ2-1; V gene: TRBV29-1; CDR3 DNA: TGCAGCTCAGTGGGGGCCAATGAGCAGTTCTTC; CDR3 protein: CSSVGANEQFF
D gene: TRBD2; CDR3 length: 18; clone size: .; J gene: TRBJ2-3; V gene: TRBV20-1; CDR3 DNA: TGCAGTGCTAGGGGACTAGCGGGAGGCTTGCCATACACAGATACGCAGTATTTT; CDR3 protein: CSARGLAGGLPYTDTQYF
D gene: .; CDR3 length: 15; clone size: .; J gene: TRBJ2-1; V gene: TRBV5-4; CDR3 DNA: TGTGCCAGCAGCTTTACTAGAGTTTCCTTCGATGAGCAGTTCTTC; CDR3 protein: CASSFTRVSFDEQFF
D gene: TRBD2; CDR3 length: 16; clone size: few; J gene: TRBJ2-5; V gene: TRBV19; CDR3 DNA: TGTGCCAGTAGTACGATAGCGGGAGACGGGTCTGAGACCCAGTACTTC; CDR3 protein: CASSTIAGDGSETQYF
D gene: .; CDR3 length: 17; clone size: .; J gene: TRBJ1-1; V gene: TRBV4-2; CDR3 DNA: TGTGCCAGCAGCCCCTCGGGGGGGGTACGAGGGAGGACTGAAGCTTTCTTT; CDR3 protein: CASSPSGGVRGRTEAFF
D gene: TRBD1; CDR3 length: 14; clone size: few; J gene: TRBJ2-7; V gene: TRBV5-1; CDR3 DNA: TGCGCCAGCAGCTTGGGGACAGGGGGGCACGAGCAGTACTTC; CDR3 protein: CASSLGTGGHEQYF
D gene: TRBD1; CDR3 length: 20; clone size: .; J gene: TRBJ1-5; V gene: TRBV11-2; CDR3 DNA: TGTGCCAGCAGCTTAGTAATTGGGACAGGGGTCCTAGGCGGCAATCAGCCCCAGCATTTT; CDR3 protein: CASSLVIGTGVLGGNQPQHF
D gene: .; CDR3 length: 14; clone size: .; J gene: TRBJ2-2; V gene: TRBV12-3/TRBV12-4; CDR3 DNA: TGTGCCAGCAGTTTCGGACAGTTAAGCGGGGAGCTGTTTTTT; CDR3 protein: CASSFGQLSGELFF
D gene: .; CDR3 length: 13; clone size: .; J gene: TRBJ2-7; V gene: TRBV3-1; CDR3 DNA: TGTGCCAGCAGCCACGAAATTGTGGGTGAGCAGTACTTC; CDR3 protein: CASSHEIVGEQYF
D gene: TRBD1; CDR3 length: 14; clone size: .; J gene: TRBJ2-1; V gene: TRBV28; CDR3 DNA: TGTGCCAGCAGACTAGGACAGGGGGTTAGCGAGCAGTTCTTC; CDR3 protein: CASRLGQGVSEQFF
D gene: .; CDR3 length: 13; clone size: .; J gene: TRBJ1-5; V gene: TRBV29-1; CDR3 DNA: TGCAGCGTTGGAAGAGGGCTCAATCAGCCCCAGCATTTT; CDR3 protein: CSVGRGLNQPQHF
D gene: .; CDR3 length: 12; clone size: few; J gene: TRBJ2-3; V gene: TRBV10-3; CDR3 DNA: TGTGCCATCAGTGACGAGAGGGATACGCAGTATTTT; CDR3 protein: CAISDERDTQYF
D gene: TRBD2; CDR3 length: 15; clone size: .; J gene: TRBJ2-1; V gene: TRBV27; CDR3 DNA: TGTGCCACCGGACCCGGACTAGCGGGAGGGCGAGAGCAGTTCTTC; CDR3 protein: CATGPGLAGGREQFF
D gene: .; CDR3 length: 14; clone size: few; J gene: TRBJ2-7; V gene: TRBV7-2; CDR3 DNA: TGTGCCAGCAGGGAAACCGGGACATCCGGGGAGCAGTACTTC; CDR3 protein: CASRETGTSGEQYF